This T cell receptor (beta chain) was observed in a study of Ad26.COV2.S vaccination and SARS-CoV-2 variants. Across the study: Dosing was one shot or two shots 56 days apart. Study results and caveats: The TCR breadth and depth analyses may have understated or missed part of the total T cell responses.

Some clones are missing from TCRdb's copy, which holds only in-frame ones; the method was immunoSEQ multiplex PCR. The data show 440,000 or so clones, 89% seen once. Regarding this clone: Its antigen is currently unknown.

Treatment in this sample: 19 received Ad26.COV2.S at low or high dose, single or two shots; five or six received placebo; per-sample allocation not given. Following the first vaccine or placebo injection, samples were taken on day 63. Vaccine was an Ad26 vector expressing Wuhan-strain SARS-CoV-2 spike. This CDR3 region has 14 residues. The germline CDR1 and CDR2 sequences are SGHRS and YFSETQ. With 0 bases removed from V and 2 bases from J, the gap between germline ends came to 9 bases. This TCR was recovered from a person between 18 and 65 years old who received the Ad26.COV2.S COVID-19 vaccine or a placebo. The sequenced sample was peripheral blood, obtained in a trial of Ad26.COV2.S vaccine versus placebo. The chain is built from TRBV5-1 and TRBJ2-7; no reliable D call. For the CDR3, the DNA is TGCGCCAGCAGCTTGGTTGTACAGCCCTACGAGCAGTACTTC. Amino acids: CASSLVVQPYEQYF.